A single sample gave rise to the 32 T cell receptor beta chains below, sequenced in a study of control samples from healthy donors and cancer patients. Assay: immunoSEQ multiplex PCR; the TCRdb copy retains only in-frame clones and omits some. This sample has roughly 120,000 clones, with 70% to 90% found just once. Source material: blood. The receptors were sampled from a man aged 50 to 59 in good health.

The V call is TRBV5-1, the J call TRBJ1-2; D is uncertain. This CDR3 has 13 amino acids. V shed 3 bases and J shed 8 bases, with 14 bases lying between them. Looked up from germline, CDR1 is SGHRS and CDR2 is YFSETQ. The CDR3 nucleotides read TGCGCCAGCAGCTCCTCCGGGAGCCTCGGCTACACCTTC. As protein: CASSSSGSLGYTF.

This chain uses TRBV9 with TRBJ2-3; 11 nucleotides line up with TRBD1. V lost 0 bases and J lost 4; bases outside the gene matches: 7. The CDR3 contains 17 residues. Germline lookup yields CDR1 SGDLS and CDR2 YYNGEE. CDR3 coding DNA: TGTGCCAGCAGCGTAGGGGGCCGGACAGGGGGCTCAGATACGCAGTATTTT. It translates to CASSVGGRTGGSDTQYF.

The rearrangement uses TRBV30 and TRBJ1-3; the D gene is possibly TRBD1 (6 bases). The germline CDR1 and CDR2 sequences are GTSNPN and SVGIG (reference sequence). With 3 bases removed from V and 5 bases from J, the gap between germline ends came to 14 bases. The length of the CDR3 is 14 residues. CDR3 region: CAWRAGEWRNTIYF. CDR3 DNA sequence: TGTGCCTGGAGGGCAGGGGAATGGAGAAACACCATATATTTT.

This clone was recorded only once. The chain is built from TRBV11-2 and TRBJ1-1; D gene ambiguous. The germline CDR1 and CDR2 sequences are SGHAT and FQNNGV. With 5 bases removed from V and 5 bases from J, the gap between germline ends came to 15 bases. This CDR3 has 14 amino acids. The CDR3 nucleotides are TGTGCCAGCAGCCCTGCGGTATCGTGGACTGAAGCTTTCTTT. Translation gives CASSPAVSWTEAFF.

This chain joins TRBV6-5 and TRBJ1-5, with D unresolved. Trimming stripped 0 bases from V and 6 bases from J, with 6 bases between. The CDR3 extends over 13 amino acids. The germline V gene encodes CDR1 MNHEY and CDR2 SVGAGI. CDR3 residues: CASSYSEGQPQHF. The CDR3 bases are TGTGCCAGCAGTTACTCTGAGGGTCAGCCCCAGCATTTT.

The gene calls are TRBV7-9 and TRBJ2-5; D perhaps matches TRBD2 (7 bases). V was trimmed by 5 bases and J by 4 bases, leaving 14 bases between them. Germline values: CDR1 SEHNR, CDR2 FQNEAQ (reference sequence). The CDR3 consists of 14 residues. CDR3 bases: TGTGCCAGCAGCGTACCCGGGGGGCTAGAGACCCAGTACTTC. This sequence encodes CASSVPGGLETQYF.

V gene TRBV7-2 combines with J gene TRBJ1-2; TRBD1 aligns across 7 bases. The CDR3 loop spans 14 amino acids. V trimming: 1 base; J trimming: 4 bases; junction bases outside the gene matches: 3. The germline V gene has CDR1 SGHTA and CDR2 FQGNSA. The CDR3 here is CASSLGQGVYGYTF. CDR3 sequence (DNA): TGTGCCAGCAGCTTAGGACAGGGAGTCTATGGCTACACCTTC.

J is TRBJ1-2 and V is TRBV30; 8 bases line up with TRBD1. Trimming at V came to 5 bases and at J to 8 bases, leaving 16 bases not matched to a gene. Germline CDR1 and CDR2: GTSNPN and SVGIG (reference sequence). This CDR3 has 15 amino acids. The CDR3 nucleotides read TGTGCCTGGGGCAGGGGGCGCCCCGGGGACGGGGGCTACACCTTC. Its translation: CAWGRGRPGDGGYTF.

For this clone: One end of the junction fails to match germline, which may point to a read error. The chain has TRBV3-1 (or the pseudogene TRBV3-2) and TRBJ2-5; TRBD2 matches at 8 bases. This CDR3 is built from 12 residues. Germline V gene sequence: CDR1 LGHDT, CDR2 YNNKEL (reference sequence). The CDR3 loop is CASSQGLAFMNF. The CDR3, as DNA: TGTGCCAGCAGCCAAGGACTAGCGTTCATGAACTTC.

The CDR3 protein is CASSLSGSLSTEAFF. CDR3 sequence (DNA): TGTGCCAGCAGCTTGTCCGGCAGTCTCAGCACTGAAGCTTTCTTT. V gene TRBV5-4 combines with J gene TRBJ1-1; D unresolved. CDR1 and CDR2 from the germline V gene are SGHNT and YYREEE (reference sequence). This CDR3 spans 15 amino acids. The V gene lost 1 base and the J gene lost 4 bases, with 14 bases spanning the gap.

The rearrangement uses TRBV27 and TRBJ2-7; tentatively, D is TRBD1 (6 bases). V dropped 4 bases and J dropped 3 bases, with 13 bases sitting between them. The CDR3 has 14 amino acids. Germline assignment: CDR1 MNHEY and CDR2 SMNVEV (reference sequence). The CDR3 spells CASSSGQLLYEQYF. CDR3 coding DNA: TGTGCCAGCAGTTCAGGACAGCTCCTCTACGAGCAGTACTTC.

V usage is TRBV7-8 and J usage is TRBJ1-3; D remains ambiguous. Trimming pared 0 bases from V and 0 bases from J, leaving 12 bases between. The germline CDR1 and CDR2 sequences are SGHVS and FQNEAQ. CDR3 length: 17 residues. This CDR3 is CASSLAHQEYSGNTIYF. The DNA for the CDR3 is TGTGCCAGCAGCTTAGCGCATCAGGAATACTCTGGAAACACCATATATTTT.

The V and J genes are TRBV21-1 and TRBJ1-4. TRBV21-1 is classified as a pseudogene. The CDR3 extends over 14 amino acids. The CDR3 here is CASSKENPLPKLFF. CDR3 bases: TGTGCCAGCAGCAAAGAAAACCCTCTCCCTAAACTGTTTTTT.

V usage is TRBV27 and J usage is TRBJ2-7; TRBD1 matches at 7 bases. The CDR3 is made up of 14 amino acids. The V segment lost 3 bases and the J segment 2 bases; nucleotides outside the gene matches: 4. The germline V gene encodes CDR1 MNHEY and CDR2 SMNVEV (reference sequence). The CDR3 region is CASSFRTGTYEQYF. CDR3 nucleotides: TGTGCCAGCAGTTTCAGGACAGGAACCTACGAGCAGTACTTC.

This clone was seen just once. The CDR3 nucleotides are TGTGCCAGCAGCTCCAGACTAGGACAAGAGACCCAGTACTTC. Its translation: CASSSRLGQETQYF. This rearrangement joins TRBV7-9 to TRBJ2-5; tentative D call: TRBD2 (6 bases). The germline gives CDR1 SEHNR, CDR2 FQNEAQ (reference sequence). The CDR3 contains 14 residues. V was shortened by 4 bases and J by 2 bases, with 11 bases between the two germline ends.

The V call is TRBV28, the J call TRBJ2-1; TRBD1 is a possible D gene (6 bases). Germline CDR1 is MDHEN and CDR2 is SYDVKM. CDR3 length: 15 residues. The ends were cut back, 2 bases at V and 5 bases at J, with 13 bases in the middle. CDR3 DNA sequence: TGTGCCAGCAGTTTAGGGGGACACCCGGACAATGAGCAGTTCTTC. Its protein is CASSLGGHPDNEQFF.

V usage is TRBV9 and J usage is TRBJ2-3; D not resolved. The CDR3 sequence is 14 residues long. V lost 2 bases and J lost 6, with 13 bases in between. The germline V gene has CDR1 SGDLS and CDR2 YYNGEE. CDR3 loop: CASSVLVGWDTQYF. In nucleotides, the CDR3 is TGTGCCAGCAGCGTTCTCGTGGGGTGGGATACGCAGTATTTT.

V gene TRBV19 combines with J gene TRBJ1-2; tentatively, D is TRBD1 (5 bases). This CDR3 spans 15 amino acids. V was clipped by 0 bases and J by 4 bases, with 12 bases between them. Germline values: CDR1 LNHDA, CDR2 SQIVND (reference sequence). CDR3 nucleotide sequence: TGTGCCAGTAGTATAGATAGCGGGACGCCCTATGGCTACACCTTC. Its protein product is CASSIDSGTPYGYTF.

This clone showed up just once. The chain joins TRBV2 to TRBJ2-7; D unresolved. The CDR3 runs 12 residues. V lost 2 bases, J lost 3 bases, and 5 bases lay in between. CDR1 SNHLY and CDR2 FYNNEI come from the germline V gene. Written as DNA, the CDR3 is TGTGCCAGCAGTGAAACGGACTACGAGCAGTACTTC. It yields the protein CASSETDYEQYF.

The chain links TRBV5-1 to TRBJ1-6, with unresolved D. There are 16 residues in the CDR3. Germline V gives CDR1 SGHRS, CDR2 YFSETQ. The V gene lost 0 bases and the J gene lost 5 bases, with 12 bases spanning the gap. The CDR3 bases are TGCGCCAGCAGCTTGGAACAGATCTCTAATAATTCACCCCTCCACTTT. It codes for CASSLEQISNNSPLHF.

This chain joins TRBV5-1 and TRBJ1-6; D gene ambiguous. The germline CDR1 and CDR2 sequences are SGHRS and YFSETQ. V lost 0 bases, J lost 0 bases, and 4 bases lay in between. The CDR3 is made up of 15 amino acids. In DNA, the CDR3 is TGCGCCAGCAGCTTGGCCAGCTCCTATAATTCACCCCTCCACTTT. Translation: CASSLASSYNSPLHF.

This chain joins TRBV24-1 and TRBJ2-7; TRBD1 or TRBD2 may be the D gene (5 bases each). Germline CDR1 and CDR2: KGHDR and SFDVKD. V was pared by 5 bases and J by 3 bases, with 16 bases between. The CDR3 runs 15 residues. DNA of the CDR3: TGTGCCACCAGTGCCGCATCCGGGACGTACTACGAGCAGTACTTC. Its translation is CATSAASGTYYEQYF.

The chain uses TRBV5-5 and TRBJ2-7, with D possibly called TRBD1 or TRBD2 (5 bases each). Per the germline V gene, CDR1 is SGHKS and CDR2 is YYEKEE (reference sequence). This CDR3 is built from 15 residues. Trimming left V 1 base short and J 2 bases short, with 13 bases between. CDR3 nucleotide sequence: TGTGCCAGCAGCTTGCCTGGGACGGCCACCTACGAGCAGTACTTC. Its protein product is CASSLPGTATYEQYF.

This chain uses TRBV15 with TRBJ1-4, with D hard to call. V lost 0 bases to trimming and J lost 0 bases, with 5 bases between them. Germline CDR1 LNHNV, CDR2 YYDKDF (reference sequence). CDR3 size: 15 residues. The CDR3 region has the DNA TGTGCCACCAGCAGAGATTGGGCAACTAATGAAAAACTGTTTTTT. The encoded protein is CATSRDWATNEKLFF.

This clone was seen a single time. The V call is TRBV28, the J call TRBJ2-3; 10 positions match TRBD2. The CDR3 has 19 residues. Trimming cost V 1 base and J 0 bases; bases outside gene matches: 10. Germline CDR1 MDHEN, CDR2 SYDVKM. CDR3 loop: CASSLSSGGDFFSTDTQYF. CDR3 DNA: TGTGCCAGCAGTTTATCCAGCGGGGGGGATTTTTTTAGCACAGATACGCAGTATTTT.

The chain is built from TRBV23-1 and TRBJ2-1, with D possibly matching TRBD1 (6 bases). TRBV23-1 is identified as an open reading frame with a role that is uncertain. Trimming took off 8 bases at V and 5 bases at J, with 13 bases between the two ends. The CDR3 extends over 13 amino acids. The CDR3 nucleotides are TGCGCCAGCGGCCTGACAGGAGACAATGAGCAGTTCTTC. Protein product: CASGLTGDNEQFF.

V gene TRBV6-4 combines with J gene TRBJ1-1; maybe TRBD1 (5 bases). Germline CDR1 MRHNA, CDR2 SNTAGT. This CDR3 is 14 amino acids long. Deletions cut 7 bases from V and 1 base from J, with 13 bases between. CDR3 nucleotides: TGTGCCAGCAAACTCGTTGGGACGAACACTGAAGCTTTCTTT. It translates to CASKLVGTNTEAFF.

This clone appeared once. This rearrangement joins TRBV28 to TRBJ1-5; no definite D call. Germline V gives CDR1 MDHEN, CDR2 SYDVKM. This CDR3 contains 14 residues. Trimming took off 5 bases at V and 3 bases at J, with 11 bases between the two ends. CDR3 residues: CASSAVLVNQPQHF. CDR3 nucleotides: TGTGCCAGCAGTGCCGTCTTAGTCAATCAGCCCCAGCATTTT.

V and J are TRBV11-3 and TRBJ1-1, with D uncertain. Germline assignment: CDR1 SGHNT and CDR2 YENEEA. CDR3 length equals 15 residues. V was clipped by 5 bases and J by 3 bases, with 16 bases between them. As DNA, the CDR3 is TGTGCCAGCAGCCCCCAGCTCGGACCGTACACTGAAGCTTTCTTT. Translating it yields CASSPQLGPYTEAFF.

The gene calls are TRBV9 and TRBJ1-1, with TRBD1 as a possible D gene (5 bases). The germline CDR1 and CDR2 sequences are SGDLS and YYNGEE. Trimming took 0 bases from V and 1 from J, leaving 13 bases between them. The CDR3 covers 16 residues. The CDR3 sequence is CASSVGIRAGNTEAFF. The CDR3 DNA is TGTGCCAGCAGCGTAGGAATCAGGGCAGGGAACACTGAAGCTTTCTTT.

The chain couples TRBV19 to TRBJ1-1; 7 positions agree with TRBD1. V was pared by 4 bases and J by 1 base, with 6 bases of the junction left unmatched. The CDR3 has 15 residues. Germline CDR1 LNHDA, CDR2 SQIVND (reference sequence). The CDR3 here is CASSTDDRANTEAFF. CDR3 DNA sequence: TGTGCCAGTAGTACCGATGACAGGGCGAACACTGAAGCTTTCTTT.

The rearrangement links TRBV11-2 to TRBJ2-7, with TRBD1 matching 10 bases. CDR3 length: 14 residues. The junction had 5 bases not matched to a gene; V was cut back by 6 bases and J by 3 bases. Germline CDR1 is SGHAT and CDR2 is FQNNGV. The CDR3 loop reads CASRSGQGHYEQYF. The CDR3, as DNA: TGTGCCAGCAGATCGGGACAGGGGCACTACGAGCAGTACTTC.